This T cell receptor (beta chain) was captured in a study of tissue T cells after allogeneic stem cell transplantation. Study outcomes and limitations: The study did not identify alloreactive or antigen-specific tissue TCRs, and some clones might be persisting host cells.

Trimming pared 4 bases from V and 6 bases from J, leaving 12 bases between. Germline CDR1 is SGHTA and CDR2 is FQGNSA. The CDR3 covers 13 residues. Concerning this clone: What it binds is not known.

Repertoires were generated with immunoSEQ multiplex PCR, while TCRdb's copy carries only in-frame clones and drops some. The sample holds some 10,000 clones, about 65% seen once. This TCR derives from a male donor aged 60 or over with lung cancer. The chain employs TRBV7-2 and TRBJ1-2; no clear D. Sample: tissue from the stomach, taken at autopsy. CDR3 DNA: TGTGCCAGCAGCTCAGACTTGGCGAATGGCTACACCTTC. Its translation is CASSSDLANGYTF.